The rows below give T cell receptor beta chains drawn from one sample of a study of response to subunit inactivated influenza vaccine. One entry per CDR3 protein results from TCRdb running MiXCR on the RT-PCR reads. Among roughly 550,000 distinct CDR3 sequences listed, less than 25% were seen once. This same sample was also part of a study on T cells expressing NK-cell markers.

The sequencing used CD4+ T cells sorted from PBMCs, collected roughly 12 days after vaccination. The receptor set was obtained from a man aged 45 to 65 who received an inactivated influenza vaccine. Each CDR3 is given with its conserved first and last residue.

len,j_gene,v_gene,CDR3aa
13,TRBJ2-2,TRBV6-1,CASRLIAGWELFF
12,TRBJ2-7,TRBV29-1,CSVLRDTYEQYF
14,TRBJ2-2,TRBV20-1,CSAGIDIYTGELFF
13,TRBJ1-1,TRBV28,CASKGPMNTEAFF
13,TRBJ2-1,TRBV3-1,CASSQDHNNEQFF
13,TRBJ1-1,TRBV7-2,CASSLGTEFEAFF
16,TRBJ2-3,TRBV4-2,CASSRLDSGVGDTQYF
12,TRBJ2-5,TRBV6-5,CATLAGGETQYF
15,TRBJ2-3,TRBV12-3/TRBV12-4,CACSRGLAGTDTQYF
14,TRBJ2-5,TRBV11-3,CASSLGSTGETQYF
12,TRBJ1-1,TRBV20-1,CSAPILNTEAFF
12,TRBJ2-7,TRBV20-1,CSARDHTYEQYF
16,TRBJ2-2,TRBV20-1,CSARLPDRVGVGELFF
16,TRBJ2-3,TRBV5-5,CASSTGTAGVTDTQYF
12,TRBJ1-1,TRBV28,CATGQLGREAFF
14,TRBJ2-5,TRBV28,CASSQQDFQETQYF
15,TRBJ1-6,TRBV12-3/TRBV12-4,CATKAGGSYNSPLHF
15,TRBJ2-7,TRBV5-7,CASSSRVMASGEQYF
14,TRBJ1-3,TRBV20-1,CSARGQGDGNTIYF
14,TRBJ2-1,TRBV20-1,CSAVASSSYNEQFF
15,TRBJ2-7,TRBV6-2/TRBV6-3,CASNPRQAPSYEQYF
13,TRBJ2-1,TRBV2,CASSEGGTWEQFF
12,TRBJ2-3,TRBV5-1,CASSTSGDTQYF
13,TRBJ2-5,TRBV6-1,CASRPGIQETQYF
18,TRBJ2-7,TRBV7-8,CASSLVSGRGPTTYEQYF
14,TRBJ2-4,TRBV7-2,CASSFGSRGNIQYF
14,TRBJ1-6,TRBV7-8,CASSLDRGHSPLHF
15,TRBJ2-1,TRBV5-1,CASSYPGGNYNEQFF
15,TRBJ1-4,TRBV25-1,CASSQRQATNEKLFF
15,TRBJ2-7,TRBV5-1,CASSYGQGSSYEQYF
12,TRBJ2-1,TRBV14,CASRSARGSPFF
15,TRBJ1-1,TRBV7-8,CASSLGRGRGTEAFF
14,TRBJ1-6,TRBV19,CASSMKTGGSPLHF
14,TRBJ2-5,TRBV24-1,CATSDRLAEETQYF
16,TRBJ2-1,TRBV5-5,CASSLFSGGAPDEQFF
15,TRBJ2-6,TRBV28,CASSPPGISANVLTF
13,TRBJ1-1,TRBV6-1,CASSEVGGTEAFF
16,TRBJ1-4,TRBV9,CASSVSTGATNEKLFF
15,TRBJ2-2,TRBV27,CASKFSGRLGGELFF
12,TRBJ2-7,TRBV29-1,CSVLGSDYEQYF
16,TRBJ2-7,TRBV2,CASNFFSGRSSYEQYF
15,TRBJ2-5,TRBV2,CASSEASTNQETQYF